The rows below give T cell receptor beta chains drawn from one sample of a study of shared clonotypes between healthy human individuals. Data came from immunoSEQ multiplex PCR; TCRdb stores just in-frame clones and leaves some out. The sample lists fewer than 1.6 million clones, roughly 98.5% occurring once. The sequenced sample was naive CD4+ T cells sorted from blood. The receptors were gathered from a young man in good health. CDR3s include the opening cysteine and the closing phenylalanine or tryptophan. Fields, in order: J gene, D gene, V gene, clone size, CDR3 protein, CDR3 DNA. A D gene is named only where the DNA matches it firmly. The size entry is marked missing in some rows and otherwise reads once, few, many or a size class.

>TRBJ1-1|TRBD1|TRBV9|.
CASSVEGRGLEAFF
TGTGCCAGCAGCGTAGAGGGCAGGGGGCTTGAAGCTTTCTTT
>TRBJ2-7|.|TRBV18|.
CASSSGFYEQYF
TGTGCCAGCTCATCAGGGTTCTACGAGCAGTACTTC
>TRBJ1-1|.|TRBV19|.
CASSRGAGRGTEAFF
TGTGCCAGTAGCCGCGGAGCAGGGAGGGGCACTGAAGCTTTCTTT
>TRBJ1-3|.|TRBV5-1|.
CASSLTQGNGNTIYF
TGCGCCAGCAGCCTGACGCAGGGGAATGGAAACACCATATATTTT
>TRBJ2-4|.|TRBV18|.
CASSPLEGGAKNIQYF
TGTGCCAGCTCACCACTAGAGGGGGGAGCCAAAAACATTCAGTACTTC
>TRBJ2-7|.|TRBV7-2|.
CASSSRTNYEQYF
TGTGCCAGCAGCTCCCGGACAAACTACGAGCAGTACTTC
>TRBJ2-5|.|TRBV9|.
CASSATGKGETQYF
TGTGCCAGCAGCGCGACTGGGAAGGGAGAGACCCAGTACTTC
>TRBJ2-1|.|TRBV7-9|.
CASSLGSEQFF
TGTGCCAGCAGCTTAGGCAGTGAGCAGTTCTTC
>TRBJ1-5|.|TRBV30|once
CAWTPTKSQPQHF
TGTGCCTGGACCCCGACGAAGAGTCAGCCCCAGCATTTT
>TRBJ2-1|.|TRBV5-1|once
CASSLVRVNEQFF
TGCGCCAGCAGCTTGGTGCGGGTGAATGAGCAGTTCTTC
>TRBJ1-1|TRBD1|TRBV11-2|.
CASTWDRDTEAFF
TGTGCCAGCACCTGGGACAGAGACACTGAAGCTTTCTTT
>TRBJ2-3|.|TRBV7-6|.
CASSLGGLGATDTQYF
TGTGCCAGCAGCTTGGGGGGACTTGGGGCCACAGATACGCAGTATTTT
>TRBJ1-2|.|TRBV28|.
CASSLIGGARAF
TGTGCCAGCAGTTTAATAGGGGGAGCCCGGGCCTTC
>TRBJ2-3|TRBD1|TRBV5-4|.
CASSWDRGASDTQYF
TGTGCCAGCAGCTGGGACAGGGGGGCGTCTGATACGCAGTATTTT
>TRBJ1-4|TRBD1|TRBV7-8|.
CASSFWTGEEKLFF
TGTGCCAGCAGCTTCTGGACAGGGGAAGAAAAACTGTTTTTT
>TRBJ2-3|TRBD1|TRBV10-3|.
CAISRDSRADTQYF
TGTGCCATCAGTCGGGACAGTCGAGCAGATACGCAGTATTTT
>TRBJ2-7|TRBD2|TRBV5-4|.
CASSLGQRGDEQYF
TGTGCCAGCAGCTTGGGACAGCGGGGGGACGAGCAGTACTTC